This T cell receptor beta chain was retrieved from a study of cytomegalovirus exposure and HLA in healthy donors. The CDR3 extends over 15 amino acids. Trimming left V 0 bases short and J 3 bases short, with 11 bases between. Per the germline V gene, CDR1 is MNHNS and CDR2 is SASEGT. The PCR was carried out with 60 Vbeta primers and 13 Jbeta primers. Measured with immunoSEQ multiplex PCR; TCRdb has only the in-frame clones, and not every one. Of fewer than 25,000 clones detected, roughly four fifths appear once; the ten largest clones hold about 21%. Sequenced: PBMCs. This clonotype was obtained from a human donor in good health. The rearrangement uses TRBV6-1 and TRBJ1-1, with TRBD1 as a possible D gene (5 bases). The CDR3 DNA reads as TGTGCCAGCAGTGAAGCCAATTCAGGGCACACTGAAGCTTTCTTT. Protein product: CASSEANSGHTEAFF.